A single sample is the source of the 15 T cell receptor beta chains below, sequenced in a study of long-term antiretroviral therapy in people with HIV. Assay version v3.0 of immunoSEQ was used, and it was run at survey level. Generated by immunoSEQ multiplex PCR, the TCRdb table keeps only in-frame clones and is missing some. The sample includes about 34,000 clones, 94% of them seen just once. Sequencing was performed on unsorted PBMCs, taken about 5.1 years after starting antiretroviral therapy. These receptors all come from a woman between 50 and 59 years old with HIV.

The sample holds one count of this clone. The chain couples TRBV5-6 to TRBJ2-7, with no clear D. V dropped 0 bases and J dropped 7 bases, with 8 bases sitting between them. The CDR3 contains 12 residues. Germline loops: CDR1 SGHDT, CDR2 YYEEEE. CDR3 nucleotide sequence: TGTGCCAGCAGCTTGGCCCGAATAGAGCAGTACTTC. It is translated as CASSLARIEQYF. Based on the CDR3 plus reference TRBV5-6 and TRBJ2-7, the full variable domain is DAGVTQSPTHLIKTRGQQVTLRCSPKSGHDTVSWYQQALGQGPQFIFQYYEEEERQRGNFPDRFSGHQFPNYSSELNVNALLLGDSALYLCASSLARIEQYFGPGTRLTVT.

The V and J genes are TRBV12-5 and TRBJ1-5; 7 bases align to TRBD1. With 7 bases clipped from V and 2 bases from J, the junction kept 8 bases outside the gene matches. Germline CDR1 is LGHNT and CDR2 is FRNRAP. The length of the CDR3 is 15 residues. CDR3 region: CASAPGGPGNQPQHF. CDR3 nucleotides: TGTGCTAGTGCGCCAGGGGGGCCTGGCAATCAGCCCCAGCATTTT. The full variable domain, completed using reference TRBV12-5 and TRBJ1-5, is DARVTQTPRHKVTEMGQEVTMRCQPILGHNTVFWYRQTMMQGLELLAYFRNRAPLDDSGMPKDRFSAEMPDATLATLKIQPSEPRDSAVYFCASAPGGPGNQPQHFGDGTRLSIL.

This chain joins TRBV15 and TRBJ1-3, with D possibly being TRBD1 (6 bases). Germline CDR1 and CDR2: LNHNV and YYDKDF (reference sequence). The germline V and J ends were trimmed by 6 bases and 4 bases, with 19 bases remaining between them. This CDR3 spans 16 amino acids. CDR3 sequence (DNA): TGTGCCACCAGTAGCGGGGACACCCGACGGGGAAACACCATATATTTT. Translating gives CATSSGDTRRGNTIYF.

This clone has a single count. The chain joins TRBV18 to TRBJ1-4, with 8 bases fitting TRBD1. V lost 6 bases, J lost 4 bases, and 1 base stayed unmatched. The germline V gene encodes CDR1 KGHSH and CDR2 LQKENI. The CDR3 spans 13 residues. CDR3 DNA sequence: TGTGCCAGCTCGACAGGGGTTAATGAAAAACTGTTTTTT. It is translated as CASSTGVNEKLFF.

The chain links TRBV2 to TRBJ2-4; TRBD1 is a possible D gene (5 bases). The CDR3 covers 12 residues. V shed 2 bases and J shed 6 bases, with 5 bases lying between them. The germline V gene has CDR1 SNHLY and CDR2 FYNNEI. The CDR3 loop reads CASSEQGNIQYF. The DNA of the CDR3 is TGTGCCAGCAGTGAACAGGGAAACATTCAGTACTTC.

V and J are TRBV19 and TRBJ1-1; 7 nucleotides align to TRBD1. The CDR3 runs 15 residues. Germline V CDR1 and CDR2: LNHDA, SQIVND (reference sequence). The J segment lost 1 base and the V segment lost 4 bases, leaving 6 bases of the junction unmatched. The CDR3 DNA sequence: TGTGCCAGTAGTAGACCCAGACAGGGGAACACTGAAGCTTTCTTT. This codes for CASSRPRQGNTEAFF.

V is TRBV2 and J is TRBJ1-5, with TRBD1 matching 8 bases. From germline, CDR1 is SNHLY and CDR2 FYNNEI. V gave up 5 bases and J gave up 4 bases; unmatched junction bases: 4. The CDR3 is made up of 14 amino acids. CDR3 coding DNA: TGTGCCAGCAGTATGGACAGGGAGAATCAGCCCCAGCATTTT. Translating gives CASSMDRENQPQHF.

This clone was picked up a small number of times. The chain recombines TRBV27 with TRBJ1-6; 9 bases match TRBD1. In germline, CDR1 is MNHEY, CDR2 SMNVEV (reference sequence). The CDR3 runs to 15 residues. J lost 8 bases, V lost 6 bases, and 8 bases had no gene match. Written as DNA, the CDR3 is TGTGCCAGCAGCCCATTCGGACAGGGGTATTCACCCCTCCACTTT. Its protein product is CASSPFGQGYSPLHF.

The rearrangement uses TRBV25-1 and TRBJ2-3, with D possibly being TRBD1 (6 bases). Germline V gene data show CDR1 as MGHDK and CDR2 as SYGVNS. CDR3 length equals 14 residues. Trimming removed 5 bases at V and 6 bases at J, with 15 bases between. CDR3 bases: TGTGCCAGCAGTCGTCTCCAGGGGAGCGATACGCAGTATTTT. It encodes CASSRLQGSDTQYF.

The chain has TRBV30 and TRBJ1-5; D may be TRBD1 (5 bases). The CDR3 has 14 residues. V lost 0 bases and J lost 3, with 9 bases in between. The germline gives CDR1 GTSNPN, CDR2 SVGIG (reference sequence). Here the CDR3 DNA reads TGTGCCTGGAGTGTACTAGGGGTCAATCAGCCCCAGCATTTT. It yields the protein CAWSVLGVNQPQHF.

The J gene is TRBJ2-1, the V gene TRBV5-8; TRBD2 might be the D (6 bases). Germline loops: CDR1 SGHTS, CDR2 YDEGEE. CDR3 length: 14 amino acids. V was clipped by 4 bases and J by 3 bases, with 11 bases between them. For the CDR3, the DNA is TGTGCCAGCAGCCCCGGGACTTTCTACAATGAGCAGTTCTTC. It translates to CASSPGTFYNEQFF.

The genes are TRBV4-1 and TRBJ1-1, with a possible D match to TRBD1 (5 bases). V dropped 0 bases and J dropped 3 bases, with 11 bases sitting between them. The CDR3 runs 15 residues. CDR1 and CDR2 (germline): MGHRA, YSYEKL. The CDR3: CASSQDDSDYTEAFF. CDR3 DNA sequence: TGCGCCAGCAGCCAAGATGACAGCGACTACACTGAAGCTTTCTTT.

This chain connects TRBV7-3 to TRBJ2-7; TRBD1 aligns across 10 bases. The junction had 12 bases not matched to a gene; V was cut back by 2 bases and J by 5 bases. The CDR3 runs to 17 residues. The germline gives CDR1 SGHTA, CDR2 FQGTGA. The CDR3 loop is CASSLYFRTGGLDEQYF. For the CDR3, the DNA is TGTGCCAGCAGCTTATATTTTAGGACAGGGGGTTTGGACGAGCAGTACTTC.

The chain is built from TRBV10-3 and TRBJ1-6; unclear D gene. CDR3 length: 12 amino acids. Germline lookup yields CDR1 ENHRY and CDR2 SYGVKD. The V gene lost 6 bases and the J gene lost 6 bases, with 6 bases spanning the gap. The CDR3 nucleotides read TGTGCCATCAGGGACGGTAATTCACCCCTCCACTTT. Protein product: CAIRDGNSPLHF.

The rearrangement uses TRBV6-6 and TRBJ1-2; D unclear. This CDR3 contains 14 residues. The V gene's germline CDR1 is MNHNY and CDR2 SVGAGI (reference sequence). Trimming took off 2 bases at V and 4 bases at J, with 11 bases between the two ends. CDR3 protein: CASSYDGQTYGYTF. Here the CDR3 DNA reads TGTGCCAGCAGTTACGATGGGCAGACCTATGGCTACACCTTC.